Shown below are 26 T cell receptor beta chains from a single sample sequenced in a study of blood T cell repertoires in COVID-19. Produced via immunoSEQ multiplex PCR; TCRdb's table is partial and in-frame only. This repertoire shows under 150,000 clones, 88% found once; its top ten account for approximately 8%. The source material was peripheral blood. The receptors were sampled from a man aged 45-60 years with acute or convalescent COVID-19.

The chain is built from TRBV6-5 and TRBJ1-5, with D possibly TRBD1 on 5 matching bases. V shed 0 bases and J shed 0 bases, with 6 bases lying between them. Germline CDR1 MNHEY, CDR2 SVGAGI. CDR3 length: 15 amino acids. In nucleotides, the CDR3 is TGTGCCAGCAGTTACTCGACAGCTAGCAATCAGCCCCAGCATTTT. This codes for CASSYSTASNQPQHF.

V usage is TRBV24-1 and J usage is TRBJ2-2; D perhaps matches TRBD1 (7 bases). Trimming removed 4 bases from V and 7 bases from J, with 27 bases in between. The CDR3 extends over 19 amino acids. CDR1 is KGHDR, CDR2 SFDVKD, per germline. The DNA for the CDR3 is TGTGCCACCAGTGACCGTGCCCGGACCCAGGGGGGATTAAGCGGGGAGCTGTTTTTT. This encodes CATSDRARTQGGLSGELFF.

CDR3 in amino acids: CASSTPGTGVVDEQYF. The CDR3 DNA reads as TGTGCCAGTAGTACCCCCGGGACAGGGGTTGTCGACGAGCAGTACTTC. The rearrangement joins TRBV19 to TRBJ2-7; 10 bases are shared with TRBD1. The junction had 11 bases not matched to a gene; V was cut back by 4 bases and J by 5 bases. The CDR3 has 16 amino acids. Germline CDR1 is LNHDA and CDR2 is SQIVND (reference sequence).

A single count supports this clone. V usage is TRBV7-9 and J usage is TRBJ2-1, with 7 bases aligning to TRBD2. Trimming at V came to 1 base and at J to 6 bases, leaving 9 bases not matched to a gene. From germline, CDR1 is SEHNR and CDR2 FQNEAQ (reference sequence). The CDR3 has 16 residues. CDR3 nucleotides: TGTGCCAGCAGCTTAGATTCGGCGGGAGCCCTCAATGAGCAGTTCTTC. Translation gives CASSLDSAGALNEQFF.

The chain carries TRBV6-4 and TRBJ2-3; 7 positions match TRBD1. This CDR3 contains 14 residues. CDR1 and CDR2 (germline): MRHNA, SNTAGT. The junction had 6 bases not matched to a gene; V was cut back by 6 bases and J by 3 bases. The CDR3 nucleotides read TGTGCCAGCAGCCTGACAGGGCTGACAGATACGCAGTATTTT. It yields the protein CASSLTGLTDTQYF.

This chain links TRBV27 with TRBJ1-6, with TRBD1 identical over 8 bases. The junction had 6 bases not matched to a gene; V was cut back by 7 bases and J by 7 bases. This CDR3 spans 14 amino acids. The germline CDR1 and CDR2 sequences are MNHEY and SMNVEV (reference sequence). The CDR3 sequence is CASTMGQVNSPLHF. Written as DNA, the CDR3 is TGTGCCAGCACCATGGGACAGGTGAATTCACCCCTCCACTTT.

V usage is TRBV6-5 and J usage is TRBJ2-1, with D possibly matching TRBD2 (6 bases). Germline lookup yields CDR1 MNHEY and CDR2 SVGAGI. The V and J ends lost 8 bases and 7 bases respectively, with 21 bases between them. This CDR3 has 15 amino acids. Written as DNA, the CDR3 is TGTGCCAGCCGAGACGGGACTCCCAGGATTAATGAGCAGTTCTTC. Translating it yields CASRDGTPRINEQFF.

The gene calls are TRBV14 and TRBJ2-7, with D perhaps matching TRBD2 (6 bases). CDR3 length: 13 amino acids. CDR1 and CDR2 (germline): SGHDN, FVKESK. V lost 7 bases to trimming and J lost 6 bases, with 16 bases between them. CDR3 bases: TGTGCCAGCAACCTCGGGACTTATGGCGAGCAGTACTTC. Amino acid sequence: CASNLGTYGEQYF. The complete variable domain, with remaining parts taken from reference TRBV14 and TRBJ2-7, reads EAGVTQFPSHSVIEKGQTVTLRCDPISGHDNLYWYRRVMGKEIKFLLHFVKESKQDESGMPNNRFLAERTGGTYSTLKVQPAELEDSGVYFCASNLGTYGEQYFGPGTRLTVT.

The chain employs TRBV30 and TRBJ1-1; D gene ambiguous. Deletions cut 0 bases from V and 1 base from J, with 6 bases between. The CDR3 consists of 13 residues. Germline CDR1 GTSNPN, CDR2 SVGIG (reference sequence). CDR3 residues: CAWSVLKNTEAFF. The DNA for the CDR3 is TGTGCCTGGAGTGTACTAAAGAACACTGAAGCTTTCTTT.

Concerning this clone itself: This sample includes further DNA sequences coding for the same CDR3. V and J are TRBV7-2 and TRBJ2-3, with 8 bases matching TRBD2. Germline V gene lookup returns CDR1 SGHTA and CDR2 FQGNSA. There are 14 residues in the CDR3. V lost 1 base to trimming and J lost 4 bases; unmatched junction nucleotides: 1. The CDR3 here is CASSLEAGADTQYF. The CDR3 nucleotides read TGTGCCAGCAGCTTAGAAGCGGGAGCAGATACGCAGTATTTT. Filled out from reference TRBV7-2 and TRBJ2-3, the complete variable domain reads GAGVSQSPSNKVTEKGKDVELRCDPISGHTALYWYRQSLGQGLEFLIYFQGNSAPDKSGLPSDRFSAERTGGSVSTLTIQRTQQEDSAVYLCASSLEAGADTQYFGPGTRLTVL.

V usage is TRBV7-9 and J usage is TRBJ1-1; 8 bases line up with TRBD1. The CDR3 has 15 residues. The trim removed 6 bases at V and 1 base at J, leaving 7 bases unmatched. The germline CDR1 and CDR2 sequences are SEHNR and FQNEAQ (reference sequence). CDR3 sequence: CASSENRGENTEAFF. The CDR3 region has the DNA TGTGCCAGCAGTGAAAACAGGGGGGAGAACACTGAAGCTTTCTTT.

The chain carries TRBV18 and TRBJ2-5, with 11 bases matching TRBD2. Germline CDR1 is KGHSH and CDR2 is LQKENI. CDR3 length: 16 residues. With 6 bases clipped from V and 0 bases from J, the junction kept 6 bases outside the gene matches. The CDR3 loop is CASSQLAGANQETQYF. CDR3 nucleotides: TGTGCCAGCTCCCAACTAGCGGGGGCAAACCAAGAGACCCAGTACTTC.

The CDR3 loop reads CASSLMGNSGPTYEQYF. CDR3 nucleotide sequence: TGTGCCAGCAGTTTAATGGGGAATAGCGGGCCAACTTACGAGCAGTACTTC. This chain joins TRBV27 and TRBJ2-7; 7 nucleotides align to TRBD2. The CDR3 covers 17 residues. The V gene's germline CDR1 is MNHEY and CDR2 SMNVEV (reference sequence). Losses at the gene ends were 2 bases for V and 4 bases for J; bases not matched to a gene: 14.

The chain recombines TRBV7-2 with TRBJ2-7; D possibly corresponds to TRBD1 (5 bases). The CDR3 contains 15 residues. V gave up 1 base and J gave up 2 bases, with 12 bases separating them. Germline values: CDR1 SGHTA, CDR2 FQGNSA. CDR3 amino acids: CASSLDAGPAYEQYF. CDR3 DNA sequence: TGTGCCAGCAGCTTAGATGCAGGGCCAGCCTACGAGCAGTACTTC.

The J gene is TRBJ2-5, the V gene TRBV11-2; TRBD1 might be the D (8 bases). CDR1 and CDR2 (germline): SGHAT, FQNNGV. This CDR3 is built from 17 residues. Trimming took 5 bases from V and 1 from J, leaving 20 bases between them. The CDR3 loop is CASSPRGQGGGQETQYF. The DNA for the CDR3 is TGTGCCAGCAGCCCCCGAGGACAGGGAGGGGGCCAAGAGACCCAGTACTTC.

The CDR3 nucleotides read TGTGCCATCAGCACAGACGGATTAATTTTGGGCAATCAGCCCCAGCATTTT. Encoded protein: CAISTDGLILGNQPQHF. V usage is TRBV10-3 and J usage is TRBJ1-5; D gene ambiguous. CDR1 and CDR2 (germline): ENHRY, SYGVKD. The CDR3 totals 17 residues. Between the trimmed V and J ends, which lost 6 bases and 2 bases, there was a span of 20 bases.

The gene calls are TRBV28 and TRBJ2-4, with D unclear. Between the trimmed V and J ends, which lost 4 bases and 10 bases, there was a span of 14 bases. CDR3 length equals 13 residues. The germline V gene encodes CDR1 MDHEN and CDR2 SYDVKM. This CDR3 is CASSSQGVRIQYF. In DNA form, the CDR3 reads TGTGCCAGCAGTTCCCAAGGAGTGAGAATTCAGTACTTC. The full variable domain, rest sourced from reference TRBV28 and TRBJ2-4, is DVKVTQSSRYLVKRTGEKVFLECVQDMDHENMFWYRQDPGLGLRLIYFSYDVKMKEKGDIPEGYSVSREKKERFSLILESASTNQTSMYLCASSSQGVRIQYFGAGTRLSVL.

The V call is TRBV2, the J call TRBJ2-7, with D maybe TRBD2 (6 bases). Germline CDR1 SNHLY, CDR2 FYNNEI. Trimming cost V 7 bases and J 4 bases, with 14 bases left between them. This CDR3 has 13 residues. CDR3 in amino acids: CASKVRERYEQYF. The DNA for the CDR3 is TGTGCCAGCAAGGTTCGGGAGCGGTACGAGCAGTACTTC.

This chain links TRBV9 with TRBJ2-7; D possibly corresponds to TRBD1 (6 bases). V was cut by 4 bases and J by 1 base, with 15 bases left in between. The CDR3 spans 15 residues. Germline CDR1 is SGDLS and CDR2 is YYNGEE. CDR3 in amino acids: CASSIGTRGSYEQYF. For the CDR3, the DNA is TGTGCCAGCAGCATCGGGACAAGGGGGTCCTACGAGCAGTACTTC.

The rearrangement joins TRBV6-4 to TRBJ1-2, with D perhaps TRBD1 (5 bases). Germline loops: CDR1 MRHNA, CDR2 SNTAGT. This CDR3 comprises 13 residues. V was pared by 7 bases and J by 8 bases, with 17 bases between. The CDR3 is CASILQGPWGYTF. The DNA for the CDR3 is TGTGCCAGCATCCTCCAGGGCCCGTGGGGCTACACCTTC.

The V and J genes are TRBV27 and TRBJ2-7; 9 nucleotides match TRBD2. The V gene's germline CDR1 is MNHEY and CDR2 SMNVEV (reference sequence). The CDR3 is 16 amino acids. With V trimmed by 5 bases and J by 2 bases, 10 bases remained unmatched. This CDR3 reads CASSRGSSGTPYEQYF. The DNA for the CDR3 is TGTGCCAGCAGTCGCGGATCTAGCGGGACCCCCTACGAGCAGTACTTC.

V and J are TRBV4-1 and TRBJ1-2; maybe TRBD1 (6 bases). CDR3 size: 16 residues. The V gene's germline CDR1 is MGHRA and CDR2 YSYEKL. V was shortened by 1 base and J by 4 bases, with 16 bases between the two germline ends. CDR3 nucleotides: TGCGCCAGCAGCCAAGTCTTCAGACAGGATAGCTATGGCTACACCTTC. This gives the protein CASSQVFRQDSYGYTF.

The rearrangement uses TRBV29-1 and TRBJ2-1, with D maybe TRBD1 (5 bases). This CDR3 is built from 10 residues. V dropped 4 bases and J dropped 9 bases, with 7 bases sitting between them. From germline, CDR1 is SQVTM and CDR2 ANQGSEA. Here the CDR3 reads CSVGTGEQFF. CDR3 sequence (DNA): TGCAGCGTTGGTACAGGTGAGCAGTTCTTC.

The gene calls are TRBV19 and TRBJ2-1, with 9 bases that match TRBD1. V gave up 5 bases and J gave up 8 bases; unmatched junction bases: 10. Germline V lookup: CDR1 LNHDA, CDR2 SQIVND (reference sequence). The CDR3 loop spans 15 amino acids. CDR3 protein: CASSLSRDREDEQFF. CDR3 coding DNA: TGTGCCAGTAGTCTCTCTCGGGACAGGGAGGATGAGCAGTTCTTC.

The V and J genes are TRBV5-1 and TRBJ2-3, with TRBD1 as a possible D gene (5 bases). Looked up from germline, CDR1 is SGHRS and CDR2 is YFSETQ. V lost 2 bases and J 2 bases, leaving 9 bases between the germline ends. CDR3 length: 14 amino acids. In DNA form, the CDR3 reads TGCGCCAGCAGCTTCGACAGAAACACAGATACGCAGTATTTT. This codes for CASSFDRNTDTQYF.

The CDR3: CASSGGTGDRGYTF. CDR3 sequence (DNA): TGCGCCAGCAGCGGAGGGACAGGGGATCGTGGCTACACCTTC. This chain connects TRBV5-1 to TRBJ1-2, with 10 bases aligning to TRBD1. The length of the CDR3 is 14 residues. The V segment lost 4 bases and the J segment 7 bases; nucleotides outside the gene matches: 7. Germline V gene lookup returns CDR1 SGHRS and CDR2 YFSETQ.